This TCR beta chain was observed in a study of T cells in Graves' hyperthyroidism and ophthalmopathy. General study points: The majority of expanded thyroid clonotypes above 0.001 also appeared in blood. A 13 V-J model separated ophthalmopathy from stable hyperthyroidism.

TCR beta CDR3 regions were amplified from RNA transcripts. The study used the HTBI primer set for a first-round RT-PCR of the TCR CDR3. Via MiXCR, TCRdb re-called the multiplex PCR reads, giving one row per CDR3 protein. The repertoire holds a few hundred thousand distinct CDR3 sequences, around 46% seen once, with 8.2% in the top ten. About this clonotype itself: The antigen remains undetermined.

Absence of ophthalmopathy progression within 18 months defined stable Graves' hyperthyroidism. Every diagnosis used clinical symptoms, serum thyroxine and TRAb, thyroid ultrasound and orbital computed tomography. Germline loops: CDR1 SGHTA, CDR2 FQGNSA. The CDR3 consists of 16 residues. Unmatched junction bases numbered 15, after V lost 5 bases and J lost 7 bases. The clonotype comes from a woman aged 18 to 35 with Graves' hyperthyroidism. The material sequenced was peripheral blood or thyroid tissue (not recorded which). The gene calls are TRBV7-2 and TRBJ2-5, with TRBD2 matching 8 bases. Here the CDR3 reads CASSQATGGPSGTQYF. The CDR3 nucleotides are TGTGCCAGCAGCCAGGCAACGGGAGGGCCCTCAGGGACCCAGTACTTC.